This entry lists 6 T cell receptor beta chains sequenced from one sample in a study of neurological immune-mediated disorders. TCRdb re-called the 5' RACE reads with MiXCR, one entry per CDR3 protein. Of under 85,000 distinct CDR3 sequences detected, approximately 10% appear once; the ten largest clones hold under 2%. The sequencing sample was made of PBMCs. These receptors were obtained from a middle-aged man in good health.

Comments on this clonotype: A read error may be the cause here, since a much bigger clone is one base away. The chain employs TRBV20-1 and TRBJ2-7, with D possibly matching TRBD1 (6 bases). V was pared by 3 bases and J by 12 bases, with 30 bases between. The germline CDR1 and CDR2 sequences are DFQATT and SNEGSKA (reference sequence). The CDR3 totals 16 residues. CDR3 nucleotides: TGCAGTGCTAGTAAGAACCTCCTAGGGGGAGAGGATAATGGGTACTTC. This gives the protein CSASKNLLGGEDNGYF.

This clonotype was counted ten times or more. V gene TRBV28 combines with J gene TRBJ2-7; D ambiguous. The CDR3 totals 15 residues. CDR1 and CDR2 from the germline V gene are MDHEN and SYDVKM. V was trimmed by 6 bases and J by 4 bases, leaving 19 bases between them. The CDR3 DNA sequence: TGTGCCAGCAGCCGCAGGCACGGTCCATTTTACGAGCAGTACTTC. As protein: CASSRRHGPFYEQYF.

This clonotype was detected ten times or more. CDR3 sequence: CSSLGGYNEQFF. The CDR3, as DNA: TGCAGCTCCCTCGGGGGATACAATGAGCAGTTCTTC. This chain uses TRBV29-1 with TRBJ2-1; D may be TRBD2 (6 bases). V gave up 8 bases and J gave up 4 bases, with 12 bases separating them. Germline-derived CDR1 and CDR2 are SQVTM and ANQGSEA. The CDR3 length is 12 residues.

This clonotype came up many times. This rearrangement joins TRBV6-5 to TRBJ2-7; 8 bases line up with TRBD1. The CDR3 consists of 15 residues. CDR1 is MNHEY and CDR2 is SVGAGI in the germline V gene. The V gene end was trimmed by 6 bases and the J gene end by 2 bases; junction bases not matched to a gene: 9. CDR3 amino acids: CASRPGQGRTYEQYF. CDR3 coding DNA: TGTGCCAGCAGGCCCGGACAGGGCCGAACCTACGAGCAGTACTTC.

This clonotype was recorded many times. The chain carries TRBV20-1 and TRBJ1-4; TRBD1 aligns across 7 bases. From germline, CDR1 is DFQATT and CDR2 SNEGSKA (reference sequence). The CDR3 loop spans 14 amino acids. The V and J ends lost 0 bases and 5 bases, in that order; junction bases with no gene match: 3. CDR3 region: CSARDWDSNEKLFF. The CDR3 nucleotides are TGCAGTGCTAGAGATTGGGACAGCAATGAAAAACTGTTTTTT.

The table lists this clonotype with many counts. The chain has TRBV12-3 or TRBV12-4 and TRBJ1-1; D perhaps matches TRBD1 (5 bases). V lost 7 bases, J lost 4 bases, and 16 bases lay in between. CDR3 length: 14 amino acids. The chain's CDR3 is CASTFPGGSTEAFF. CDR3 bases: TGTGCCAGCACTTTCCCCGGGGGGAGCACTGAAGCTTTCTTT.